What follows are 9 T cell receptor beta chains derived from one specimen sequenced in a study of cytomegalovirus exposure and HLA in healthy donors (dated by TCRdb to 2016 to 2017). Library preparation employed the immunoSEQ multiplex PCR assay. The multiplex PCR relied on a mix of 60 forward primers for TCR Vbeta segments and 13 reverse primers for TCR Jbeta segments. TCRdb's version of the immuneACCESS table is confined to in-frame rearrangements and falls short of the full clone set. An unresolved V gene accounts for under half of the shortfall where checked; the remainder is of unknown origin. This sample has approximately 130,000 clones in its table, and 82% of those were observed once. The top ten constitute around 8.1% of the sample. The specimen was PBMCs. The receptor source for this set is a woman aged 45-65 years in good health and CMV-seropositive.

This sequence joins TRBV6-1 and TRBJ2-7, with 8 bases aligning to TRBD1. CDR3 length: 15 amino acids. V shed 4 bases and J 2 bases; nucleotides not matched to a gene: 7. Germline V gene lookup returns CDR1 MNHNS and CDR2 SASEGT. CDR3 nucleotides: TGTGCCAGCAGTGCGGGACAGGCGTTTACCTACGAGCAGTACTTC. It specifies CASSAGQAFTYEQYF.

This chain links TRBV29-1 with TRBJ2-5, with TRBD2 matching 13 bases. Germline V lookup: CDR1 SQVTM, CDR2 ANQGSEA. V lost 4 bases and J lost 5; bases outside the gene matches: 7. The CDR3 is made up of 15 amino acids. For the CDR3, the DNA is TGCAGCGTTGGCTTCGGACTAGCGGGAGTGGAGACCCAGTACTTC. Encoded protein: CSVGFGLAGVETQYF.

This chain connects TRBV7-2 to TRBJ1-2, with TRBD1 as a possible D gene (5 bases). CDR3 size: 13 residues. Germline V gene lookup returns CDR1 SGHTA and CDR2 FQGNSA. Deletions cut 6 bases from V and 0 bases from J, with 8 bases between. CDR3 region: CASSTTANYGYTF. The CDR3 DNA sequence: TGTGCCAGCAGTACGACAGCTAACTATGGCTACACCTTC.

This rearrangement joins TRBV14 to TRBJ2-3; 7 bases fit TRBD1. CDR1 SGHDN and CDR2 FVKESK come from the germline V gene. V shed 6 bases, J shed 2 bases, and the junction held 5 bases outside the gene matches. The CDR3 is 14 amino acids. In DNA, the CDR3 is TGTGCCAGCAGAGACAGGGCCCACACAGATACGCAGTATTTT. It yields the protein CASRDRAHTDTQYF. Together with reference TRBV14 and TRBJ2-3, the CDR3 gives the full variable domain: EAGVTQFPSHSVIEKGQTVTLRCDPISGHDNLYWYRRVMGKEIKFLLHFVKESKQDESGMPNNRFLAERTGGTYSTLKVQPAELEDSGVYFCASRDRAHTDTQYFGPGTRLTVL.

J is TRBJ2-1 and V is TRBV10-3; tentative D call: TRBD2 (6 bases). V lost 3 bases, J lost 6 bases, and 15 bases lay in between. This CDR3 is 15 amino acids long. Germline V lookup: CDR1 ENHRY, CDR2 SYGVKD. CDR3 protein: CAISEGGRSINEQFF. In DNA, the CDR3 is TGTGCCATCAGTGAAGGTGGGAGGAGTATCAATGAGCAGTTCTTC.

CDR3 sequence (DNA): TGTGCCAGCAGTTTTTGGTCGCGGCTAGCGGCTAGCACAGATACGCAGTATTTT. Its translation: CASSFWSRLAASTDTQYF. The chain combines TRBV28 with TRBJ2-3, with 7 bases aligning to TRBD2. CDR1 is MDHEN and CDR2 is SYDVKM in the germline V gene. V was clipped by 3 bases and J by 0 bases; unmatched bases: 12. This CDR3 has 18 residues.

CDR3 in DNA: TGTGCCAGCAGTTACTTTAGGGGAGAGCAGTTCTTC. Its translation is CASSYFRGEQFF. The chain links TRBV6-6 to TRBJ2-1; D might be TRBD1 (5 bases). CDR1 is MNHNY and CDR2 is SVGAGI in the germline V gene (reference sequence). V was shortened by 1 base and J by 10 bases, with 8 bases between the two germline ends. The CDR3 contains 12 residues.

This clone was counted once. The chain links TRBV7-2 to TRBJ2-5; 10 bases are a match to TRBD2. This CDR3 has 16 residues. Looked up from germline, CDR1 is SGHTA and CDR2 is FQGNSA. The ends lost 4 bases at V and 2 bases at J; junction bases unmatched: 7. CDR3 sequence: CASSSASGRGQETQYF. In nucleotides, the CDR3 is TGTGCCAGCAGCTCGGCTAGCGGGAGAGGGCAAGAGACCCAGTACTTC.

The chain recombines TRBV27 with TRBJ2-7; 7 bases fit TRBD1. The CDR3 runs to 13 residues. The germline V gene has CDR1 MNHEY and CDR2 SMNVEV (reference sequence). The V segment lost 3 bases and the J segment 9 bases; nucleotides outside the gene matches: 8. CDR3 residues: CASSLTGISAQYF. CDR3 DNA sequence: TGTGCCAGCAGTTTGACAGGGATTTCTGCGCAGTACTTC.